Included here is one TCR beta chain sequence, with context. The CDR3 runs 13 residues. V was pared by 2 bases and J by 6 bases, with 8 bases between. The germline gives CDR1 LNHDA, CDR2 SQIVND (reference sequence). This specimen belongs to a study of blood T cell repertoires in COVID-19. Recruitment covered about two dozen US areas and drew participants whose ages spanned roughly 18 to 100 years. Clinical history as reported by participants underpinned cohort assignment. Assay used: immunoSEQ multiplex PCR; TCRdb lists only in-frame clones, some missing. Among fewer than 450,000 clones listed, around 90% were seen once.

The clonotype was recovered from a woman aged 18-29 years who had recovered from COVID-19. Specimen: PBMCs or T cells enriched from blood (not recorded which). The chain combines TRBV19 with TRBJ1-5; no clear D. The CDR3 DNA follows: TGTGCCAGTAGTATAACGGGGATTCAGCCCCAGCATTTT. This gives the protein CASSITGIQPQHF.